This passage covers 30 T cell receptor beta chains from one sample sequenced in a study of cytomegalovirus exposure and HLA in healthy donors. A multiplex PCR was run with 60 Vbeta primers and 13 Jbeta primers. Produced via immunoSEQ multiplex PCR; TCRdb's table is partial and in-frame only. Here the sample spans 200,000 to 250,000 clones, approximately 70% being singletons. The material sequenced was PBMCs. The receptors shown here come from a middle-aged man in good health and CMV-seropositive.

This chain links TRBV28 with TRBJ2-5; D gene ambiguous. Trimming removed 3 bases at V and 5 bases at J, with 10 bases between. The germline V gene has CDR1 MDHEN and CDR2 SYDVKM. This CDR3 region has 13 residues. CDR3: CASSLAGWETQYF. The CDR3 bases are TGTGCCAGCAGTTTGGCAGGTTGGGAGACCCAGTACTTC.

This sequence joins TRBV11-2 and TRBJ1-5; 7 positions agree with TRBD1. CDR1 SGHAT and CDR2 FQNNGV come from the germline V gene. The CDR3 has 14 amino acids. After removal of 6 bases from V and 0 bases from J, the junction contained 2 bases not matched to a gene. In DNA, the CDR3 is TGTGCCAGCAGACACAGGGGTAGCAATCAGCCCCAGCATTTT. Translating gives CASRHRGSNQPQHF.

This clone was picked up one time. The chain carries TRBV15 and TRBJ1-2; D unresolved. Per germline, CDR1 LNHNV and CDR2 YYDKDF (reference sequence). CDR3 length: 13 residues. V was trimmed by 6 bases and J by 14 bases, leaving 22 bases between them. CDR3 sequence: CATRGVDGLGLTF. In DNA form, the CDR3 reads TGTGCCACCAGGGGAGTGGACGGGCTAGGGTTAACCTTC.

This clone occurred a few times. J is TRBJ2-3 and V is TRBV9; D unresolved. V shed 3 bases and J shed 4 bases, with 12 bases lying between them. This CDR3 has 14 residues. Per the germline V gene, CDR1 is SGDLS and CDR2 is YYNGEE. CDR3 sequence: CASSELQPPDTQYF. The CDR3 coding sequence is TGTGCCAGCAGCGAACTCCAACCCCCAGATACGCAGTATTTT.

V and J are TRBV13 and TRBJ1-2; D unresolved. V was cut by 8 bases and J by 3 bases, with 13 bases left in between. CDR3 length: 13 amino acids. The germline V gene has CDR1 PRHDT and CDR2 FYEKMQ (reference sequence). The CDR3 spells CASHTRGYYGYTF. DNA of the CDR3: TGTGCCAGCCACACCCGGGGATACTATGGCTACACCTTC.

This clone was counted only a few times. The V call is TRBV6-6, the J call TRBJ1-1, with 8 nucleotides matching TRBD1. Germline V gene data show CDR1 as MNHNY and CDR2 as SVGAGI (reference sequence). J lost 1 base, V lost 5 bases, and 3 bases had no gene match. CDR3 size: 14 residues. CDR3 coding DNA: TGTGCCAGCAGTAGGCAGGGGGCGAACACTGAAGCTTTCTTT. It is translated as CASSRQGANTEAFF.

This clone was seen only a few times. The chain combines TRBV14 with TRBJ2-1; 9 bases map to TRBD2. Germline V gene sequence: CDR1 SGHDN, CDR2 FVKESK. Trimming at V came to 4 bases and at J to 4 bases, leaving 5 bases not matched to a gene. The CDR3 length is 15 residues. The CDR3 nucleotides read TGTGCCAGCAGCCTCGTTAGCGGGGGATACAATGAGCAGTTCTTC. Translated: CASSLVSGGYNEQFF.

Remarks on this clone: Distinct nucleotide sequences in the sample also encode this CDR3. The rearrangement joins TRBV6-5 to TRBJ2-1, with 7 bases identical to TRBD1. Looked up from germline, CDR1 is MNHEY and CDR2 is SVGAGI. The ends lost 6 bases at V and 5 bases at J; junction bases unmatched: 4. CDR3 length: 13 amino acids. The CDR3 sequence is CASSRTGDNEQFF. The CDR3 region has the DNA TGTGCCAGCAGCCGTACAGGGGACAATGAGCAGTTCTTC.

The CDR3 sequence: CASSLAPGGDTEAFF. The DNA of the CDR3 is TGTGCCAGCAGCTTGGCCCCCGGAGGGGACACTGAAGCTTTCTTT. The V call is TRBV5-5, the J call TRBJ1-1; D possibly corresponds to TRBD1 (5 bases). The CDR3 is 15 amino acids. Germline CDR1 SGHKS, CDR2 YYEKEE (reference sequence). The V gene lost 0 bases and the J gene lost 3 bases, with 12 bases spanning the gap. Looking up the rest from reference TRBV5-5 and TRBJ1-1 gives the full variable domain: DAGVTQSPTHLIKTRGQQVTLRCSPISGHKSVSWYQQVLGQGPQFIFQYYEKEERGRGNFPDRFSARQFPNYSSELNVNALLLGDSALYLCASSLAPGGDTEAFFGQGTRLTVV.

The chain couples TRBV13 to TRBJ2-5; a possible D gene is TRBD2 (5 bases). The CDR3 totals 16 residues. V shed 6 bases and J shed 4 bases, with 21 bases lying between them. CDR1 PRHDT and CDR2 FYEKMQ come from the germline V gene (reference sequence). This CDR3 reads CASRGYKGSGGETQYF. As DNA, the CDR3 is TGTGCCAGCAGGGGGTATAAGGGAAGCGGTGGAGAGACCCAGTACTTC.

The V call is TRBV7-9, the J call TRBJ1-5; a weak D match, TRBD1 (6 bases). Per the germline V gene, CDR1 is SEHNR and CDR2 is FQNEAQ (reference sequence). V gave up 0 bases and J gave up 3 bases, with 6 bases separating them. The CDR3 runs 14 residues. The CDR3 region has the DNA TGTGCCAGCAGCTTAGCGGGGGCCAATCAGCCCCAGCATTTT. Its protein is CASSLAGANQPQHF.

V usage is TRBV6-1 and J usage is TRBJ2-5; a possible D gene is TRBD1 (5 bases). The J call could be wrong; TRBJ2-7 is a better fit for the DNA end. The germline gives CDR1 MNHNS, CDR2 SASEGT. The CDR3 contains 16 residues. CDR3 amino acids: CASSDGHGRLTYEQYF. CDR3 sequence (DNA): TGTGCCAGCAGTGACGGACACGGACGGCTAACCTACGAGCAGTACTTC.

V and J are TRBV19 and TRBJ2-7; TRBD1 matches at 10 bases. The junction had 10 bases not matched to a gene; V was cut back by 5 bases and J by 3 bases. Germline assignment: CDR1 LNHDA and CDR2 SQIVND (reference sequence). The CDR3 length is 16 residues. The CDR3 bases are TGTGCCAGTAGTGCCCGCCCCGGGACAGGGGACTACGAGCAGTACTTC. Protein: CASSARPGTGDYEQYF.

The V gene is TRBV29-1, the J gene TRBJ1-5, with D maybe TRBD1 (5 bases). The CDR3 covers 13 residues. Germline loops: CDR1 SQVTM, CDR2 ANQGSEA. Trimming cost V 4 bases and J 5 bases, with 12 bases left between them. The CDR3 nucleotides read TGCAGCGTTGGGCAGGGTCAAGATCAGCCCCAGCATTTT. Translated, it gives CSVGQGQDQPQHF.

The chain is built from TRBV28 and TRBJ1-2, with D uncertain. Trimming left V 10 bases short and J 0 bases short, with 12 bases between. The germline CDR1 and CDR2 sequences are MDHEN and SYDVKM. This CDR3 spans 13 amino acids. Here the CDR3 DNA reads TGTGCCATCCGTGGAGGGACTAACTATGGCTACACCTTC. This sequence encodes CAIRGGTNYGYTF.

The V call is TRBV4-1, the J call TRBJ1-3; 7 bases line up with TRBD1. The germline gives CDR1 MGHRA, CDR2 YSYEKL. Losses at the gene ends were 0 bases for V and 0 bases for J; bases not matched to a gene: 11. The CDR3 is 19 residues long. This CDR3 is CASSQDMDRLQSSGNTIYF. The CDR3 region has the DNA TGCGCCAGCAGCCAAGATATGGACAGGCTGCAAAGCTCTGGAAACACCATATATTTT.

This chain uses TRBV6-1 with TRBJ1-4; 8 nucleotides match TRBD1. After removal of 4 bases from V and 3 bases from J, the junction contained 4 bases not matched to a gene. CDR3 length equals 15 residues. Germline V gives CDR1 MNHNS, CDR2 SASEGT. The CDR3 region has the DNA TGTGCCAGCAGTGGGACAGGGCTAGCTAATGAAAAACTGTTTTTT. It codes for CASSGTGLANEKLFF.

In nucleotides, the CDR3 is TGTGCCAGCAGCGTAGGGCCTGAATACAATGAGCAGTTCTTC. Encoded protein: CASSVGPEYNEQFF. The chain recombines TRBV9 with TRBJ2-1, with D unclear. The V gene lost 0 bases and the J gene lost 4 bases, with 8 bases spanning the gap. The CDR3 has 14 amino acids. From germline, CDR1 is SGDLS and CDR2 YYNGEE.

In DNA form, the CDR3 reads TGTGCCAGCGAAGGAGATGCATATGGCTACACCTTC. This translates into CASEGDAYGYTF. The rearrangement links TRBV7-9 to TRBJ1-2; no reliable D call. Germline V gene data show CDR1 as SEHNR and CDR2 as FQNEAQ (reference sequence). This CDR3 spans 12 amino acids. V lost 8 bases and J 5 bases, leaving 12 bases between the germline ends.

This chain joins TRBV5-8 and TRBJ2-7, with 10 nucleotides matching TRBD1. The CDR3 is made up of 16 amino acids. Germline V gene lookup returns CDR1 SGHTS and CDR2 YDEGEE. The V and J ends lost 3 bases and 0 bases, in that order; junction bases with no gene match: 6. This chain's CDR3 is CASSWGQGRLSYEQYF. In DNA, the CDR3 is TGTGCCAGCAGCTGGGGACAGGGGCGCCTCTCCTACGAGCAGTACTTC.

The chain combines TRBV9 with TRBJ2-3; possibly TRBD2 for D (5 bases). Germline V gives CDR1 SGDLS, CDR2 YYNGEE. V was trimmed by 3 bases and J by 4 bases, leaving 21 bases between them. The CDR3 length is 17 residues. DNA of the CDR3: TGTGCCAGCAGCGCCCGCGGGTCTGGGTTCGATCCAGATACGCAGTATTTT. Protein product: CASSARGSGFDPDTQYF. Variable domain in full (rest from reference TRBV9 and TRBJ2-3): DSGVTQTPKHLITATGQRVTLRCSPRSGDLSVYWYQQSLDQGLQFLIQYYNGEERAKGNILERFSAQQFPDLHSELNLSSLELGDSALYFCASSARGSGFDPDTQYFGPGTRLTVL.

The chain recombines TRBV11-2 with TRBJ2-2, with a possible D match to TRBD2 (6 bases). The V end lost 8 bases, the J end lost 9 bases, and 19 bases lay between the germline ends. This CDR3 has 14 residues. Germline CDR1 and CDR2: SGHAT and FQNNGV. CDR3 sequence: CASLGVGGARELFF. CDR3 coding DNA: TGTGCCAGCCTAGGGGTGGGGGGAGCCCGGGAGCTGTTTTTT.

The chain uses TRBV6-5 and TRBJ2-7, with 7 bases identical to TRBD1. The CDR3 extends over 15 amino acids. Germline trimming cut 0 bases from V and 1 base from J; bases unmatched to any gene: 3. Germline V CDR1 and CDR2: MNHEY, SVGAGI. The CDR3 DNA is TGTGCCAGCAGTTACTCTGTGACAGGGTCCTACGAGCAGTACTTC. Amino acid sequence: CASSYSVTGSYEQYF.

The chain is built from TRBV19 and TRBJ2-2; 8 bases match TRBD1. Germline loops: CDR1 LNHDA, CDR2 SQIVND (reference sequence). V shed 8 bases, J shed 7 bases, and the junction held 9 bases outside the gene matches. The CDR3 contains 14 residues. CDR3 residues: CASGDRGGGGELFF. CDR3 coding DNA: TGTGCCAGTGGCGACAGGGGAGGTGGCGGGGAGCTGTTTTTT.

The chain links TRBV28 to TRBJ1-3; weak D call: TRBD1 (6 bases). The CDR3 has 15 residues. Looked up from germline, CDR1 is MDHEN and CDR2 is SYDVKM. Trimming stripped 3 bases from V and 2 bases from J, with 11 bases between. CDR3 in DNA: TGTGCCAGCAGTTTGCTTAGGGGGACTGGAAACACCATATATTTT. It yields the protein CASSLLRGTGNTIYF. The full variable domain, completed using reference TRBV28 and TRBJ1-3, is DVKVTQSSRYLVKRTGEKVFLECVQDMDHENMFWYRQDPGLGLRLIYFSYDVKMKEKGDIPEGYSVSREKKERFSLILESASTNQTSMYLCASSLLRGTGNTIYFGEGSWLTVV.

The chain carries TRBV7-9 and TRBJ1-1; D possibly corresponds to TRBD1 (5 bases). V lost 3 bases to trimming and J lost 6 bases, with 14 bases between them. The germline gives CDR1 SEHNR, CDR2 FQNEAQ (reference sequence). The CDR3 loop spans 14 amino acids. The CDR3 nucleotides read TGTGCCAGCAGCTTGTACAGGTGGTACGCTGAAGCTTTCTTT. Its protein product is CASSLYRWYAEAFF.

This rearrangement joins TRBV9 to TRBJ2-2; 7 nucleotides line up with TRBD1. The trim removed 0 bases at V and 1 base at J, leaving 6 bases unmatched. The CDR3 runs 17 residues. Germline V lookup: CDR1 SGDLS, CDR2 YYNGEE. CDR3 protein: CASSVEGAGLNTGELFF. The DNA of the CDR3 is TGTGCCAGCAGCGTAGAGGGGGCGGGCCTGAACACCGGGGAGCTGTTTTTT. Full variable domain (missing parts from reference TRBV9 and TRBJ2-2): DSGVTQTPKHLITATGQRVTLRCSPRSGDLSVYWYQQSLDQGLQFLIQYYNGEERAKGNILERFSAQQFPDLHSELNLSSLELGDSALYFCASSVEGAGLNTGELFFGEGSRLTVL.

This clone was counted a few times. The V gene is TRBV7-2, the J gene TRBJ2-7; possibly TRBD1 for D (6 bases). The V and J ends lost 3 bases and 3 bases respectively, with 9 bases between them. In germline, CDR1 is SGHTA, CDR2 FQGNSA. CDR3 size: 13 residues. The CDR3 DNA sequence: TGTGCCAGCAGCTTCGACAGGCTCTACGAGCAGTACTTC. Translation: CASSFDRLYEQYF. Full variable domain (missing parts from reference TRBV7-2 and TRBJ2-7): GAGVSQSPSNKVTEKGKDVELRCDPISGHTALYWYRQSLGQGLEFLIYFQGNSAPDKSGLPSDRFSAERTGGSVSTLTIQRTQQEDSAVYLCASSFDRLYEQYFGPGTRLTVT.

This clone turned up a few times. The chain employs TRBV4-1 and TRBJ1-6; weak D call: TRBD1 (6 bases). The CDR3 runs 19 residues. Between the trimmed V and J ends, which lost 4 bases and 2 bases, there was a span of 21 bases. The germline CDR1 and CDR2 sequences are MGHRA and YSYEKL. Written as DNA, the CDR3 is TGCGCCAGCAGCCCGAAAGATCCGGGGGGCCAGCCCTATAATTCACCCCTCCACTTT. Its translation: CASSPKDPGGQPYNSPLHF.

V and J are TRBV7-9 and TRBJ1-1; 7 bases map to TRBD1. The CDR3 covers 16 residues. V shed 0 bases, J shed 8 bases, and the junction held 12 bases outside the gene matches. Germline V gene sequence: CDR1 SEHNR, CDR2 FQNEAQ (reference sequence). CDR3 in amino acids: CASSLAGQPSTSEAFF. The CDR3 DNA follows: TGTGCCAGCAGCTTAGCGGGACAGCCTTCTACTTCGGAAGCTTTCTTT.